The 28 T cell receptor beta chains reported below all come from one sample, sequenced in a study of blood T cell repertoires in COVID-19. Assay used: immunoSEQ multiplex PCR; TCRdb lists only in-frame clones, some missing. Of over 35,000 clones listed, around 80% are singletons. Sequencing was carried out using peripheral blood. The origin of the receptors is a man aged 40-55 years with active or convalescent COVID-19.

A single count supports this clone. This chain uses TRBV7-3 with TRBJ1-2; the match to TRBD1 covers 8 bases. The CDR3 extends over 14 amino acids. Looked up from germline, CDR1 is SGHTA and CDR2 is FQGTGA. The junction had 8 bases not matched to a gene; V was cut back by 5 bases and J by 6 bases. CDR3 coding DNA: TGTGCCAGCAGCCCAGGGACAGGAAGAGATGGCTACACCTTC. It specifies CASSPGTGRDGYTF. Full variable domain (rest looked up from reference TRBV7-3 and TRBJ1-2): GAGVSQTPSNKVTEKGKYVELRCDPISGHTALYWYRQSLGQGPEFLIYFQGTGAADDSGLPNDRFFAVRPEGSVSTLKIQRTERGDSAVYLCASSPGTGRDGYTFGSGTRLTVV.

V usage is TRBV19 and J usage is TRBJ2-1; 8 bases match TRBD2. CDR1 is LNHDA, CDR2 SQIVND, per germline (reference sequence). The CDR3 totals 16 residues. V gave up 6 bases and J gave up 6 bases; unmatched junction bases: 13. In nucleotides, the CDR3 is TGTGCCAGTAGAAGCGGGGCTAGCGGGTTTAGCAATGAGCAGTTCTTC. It yields the protein CASRSGASGFSNEQFF.

This clone has just a few counts. The V gene is TRBV10-3, the J gene TRBJ2-5, with 7 bases fitting TRBD2. The germline V gene has CDR1 ENHRY and CDR2 SYGVKD. With 8 bases clipped from V and 4 bases from J, the junction kept 4 bases outside the gene matches. The CDR3 has 12 residues. The CDR3 spells CAIGTGGETQYF. The CDR3 region has the DNA TGTGCCATCGGTACGGGGGGAGAGACCCAGTACTTC.

The V and J genes are TRBV19 and TRBJ1-1, with 9 positions matching TRBD1. Germline V gene data show CDR1 as LNHDA and CDR2 as SQIVND (reference sequence). The CDR3 length is 15 residues. The trim removed 7 bases at V and 1 base at J, leaving 7 bases unmatched. The CDR3 region is CASKEQGAGNTEAFF. The CDR3 coding sequence is TGTGCCAGTAAAGAACAGGGGGCTGGGAACACTGAAGCTTTCTTT.

J is TRBJ1-5 and V is TRBV28; 11 bases line up with TRBD1. The germline V gene encodes CDR1 MDHEN and CDR2 SYDVKM. The CDR3 is made up of 15 amino acids. V shed 4 bases, J shed 7 bases, and the junction held 6 bases outside the gene matches. The CDR3 here is CASSSGQGERQPQHF. The CDR3 DNA follows: TGTGCCAGCAGTTCGGGACAGGGGGAGAGGCAGCCCCAGCATTTT.

V usage is TRBV28 and J usage is TRBJ2-1, with TRBD2 matching 12 bases. J gave up 9 bases and V 3 bases, and 6 bases lay outside the gene matches. The CDR3 spans 15 residues. Germline V CDR1 and CDR2: MDHEN, SYDVKM. The CDR3 reads CASSFGLAGGVEQFF. The CDR3 region has the DNA TGTGCCAGCAGTTTCGGGCTAGCGGGAGGGGTTGAGCAGTTCTTC.

The chain links TRBV6-2 or TRBV6-3 to TRBJ2-1; 8 bases fit TRBD1. This CDR3 has 14 residues. CDR1 and CDR2 (germline): MNHEY, SVGEGT. With V trimmed by 5 bases and J by 3 bases, 3 bases remained unmatched. CDR3 DNA sequence: TGTGCCAGCAGTCCAGGGGGCTTCTACAATGAGCAGTTCTTC. The encoded protein is CASSPGGFYNEQFF.

This clone has at least ten counts. Sequence at one end of the junction differs from germline and may be a read error. The rearrangement links TRBV2 to TRBJ2-3; TRBD2 is a possible D gene (7 bases). Germline V CDR1 and CDR2: SNHLY, FYNNEI. The CDR3 is made up of 12 amino acids. CDR3 nucleotide sequence: TGTGCCAGCTCCTCCGGGGGGCCATCAAGGCCTTTT. It translates to CASSSGGPSRPF.

In this sample, this clone turned up once. The genes are TRBV9 and TRBJ1-4; the D gene is possibly TRBD1 (6 bases). Germline V gene sequence: CDR1 SGDLS, CDR2 YYNGEE. This CDR3 contains 16 residues. The V gene lost 2 bases and the J gene lost 8 bases, with 19 bases spanning the gap. CDR3 in amino acids: CASSVTGNQLGEKLFF. The CDR3 DNA reads TGTGCCAGCAGCGTGACAGGAAACCAACTTGGAGAAAAACTGTTTTTT.

V and J are TRBV5-1 and TRBJ2-3; the D gene is possibly TRBD1 (6 bases). CDR1 is SGHRS, CDR2 YFSETQ, per germline. Trimming took off 9 bases at V and 1 base at J, with 12 bases between the two ends. There are 13 residues in the CDR3. In nucleotides, the CDR3 is TGCGCCACCCGACAGGCGGGCACAGATACGCAGTATTTT. As protein: CATRQAGTDTQYF.

The chain recombines TRBV14 with TRBJ1-1; perhaps TRBD1 as D (5 bases). The CDR3 is made up of 14 amino acids. Deletions cut 3 bases from V and 2 bases from J, with 10 bases between. Looked up from germline, CDR1 is SGHDN and CDR2 is FVKESK. CDR3 amino acids: CASSHQGGNTEAFF. Written as DNA, the CDR3 is TGTGCCAGCAGCCACCAGGGTGGTAACACTGAAGCTTTCTTT.

The chain joins TRBV10-3 to TRBJ1-2, with 7 bases lining up with TRBD1. Trimming took 1 base from V and 2 from J; bases not matched to a gene: 7. Germline CDR1 reads ENHRY; CDR2 reads SYGVKD. The CDR3 has 16 amino acids. CDR3 region: CAISEFPGQPNYGYTF. CDR3 in DNA: TGTGCCATCAGTGAGTTCCCGGGACAGCCCAACTATGGCTACACCTTC.

A few counts support this clone. The chain combines TRBV10-3 with TRBJ1-3; D is perhaps TRBD1 (5 bases). Germline lookup yields CDR1 ENHRY and CDR2 SYGVKD. This CDR3 contains 14 residues. Trimming pared 2 bases from V and 6 bases from J, leaving 11 bases between. The CDR3 sequence: CAISEPRTPNTIYF. CDR3 sequence (DNA): TGTGCCATCAGTGAGCCCCGGACACCAAACACCATATATTTT.

This clone was detected only a few times. V is TRBV5-5 and J is TRBJ2-3; D may be TRBD1 (5 bases). The CDR3 has 14 amino acids. V lost 2 bases and J 6 bases, leaving 13 bases between the germline ends. Germline V CDR1 and CDR2: SGHKS, YYEKEE (reference sequence). CDR3 nucleotide sequence: TGTGCCAGCAGCTTATCAGGGTCTTATGATACGCAGTATTTT. Translation: CASSLSGSYDTQYF.

V gene TRBV10-3 combines with J gene TRBJ2-3; 12 bases match TRBD2. CDR3 length equals 15 residues. J gave up 1 base and V 4 bases, and 0 bases lay outside the gene matches. Germline V gene lookup returns CDR1 ENHRY and CDR2 SYGVKD. The CDR3 region has the DNA TGTGCCATCAGTGCTAGCGGGGGGGGCACAGATACGCAGTATTTT. Translation gives CAISASGGGTDTQYF.

V gene TRBV2 combines with J gene TRBJ1-1, with D hard to call. The CDR3 is 13 amino acids. Germline V gene data show CDR1 as SNHLY and CDR2 as FYNNEI. V gave up 2 bases and J gave up 5 bases, with 9 bases separating them. The CDR3 sequence is CASSETARTEAFF. Written as DNA, the CDR3 is TGTGCCAGCAGTGAAACAGCCAGGACTGAAGCTTTCTTT.

The rearrangement uses TRBV11-2 and TRBJ2-7; tentative D call: TRBD2 (6 bases). The germline V gene has CDR1 SGHAT and CDR2 FQNNGV. The CDR3 runs 16 residues. Deletions cut 1 base from V and 2 bases from J, with 15 bases between. CDR3: CASSLGGDPGAYEQYF. CDR3 nucleotide sequence: TGTGCCAGCAGCTTAGGGGGGGACCCTGGGGCCTACGAGCAGTACTTC.

This clone was detected only a few times. The CDR3 coding sequence is TGCAGCGTGCCGGGGGGGCAGGGCAACTACGAGCAGTACTTC. This translates into CSVPGGQGNYEQYF. V usage is TRBV29-1 and J usage is TRBJ2-7, with 8 bases matching TRBD2. The junction had 10 bases not matched to a gene; V was cut back by 6 bases and J by 3 bases. The CDR3 has 14 residues. The germline gives CDR1 SQVTM, CDR2 ANQGSEA.

The V call is TRBV6-6, the J call TRBJ1-6, with TRBD1 identical over 7 bases. Germline CDR1 reads MNHNY; CDR2 reads SVGAGI (reference sequence). The length of the CDR3 is 15 residues. V was clipped by 7 bases and J by 3 bases; unmatched bases: 6. CDR3 region: CASNRGQIYNSPLHF. The CDR3 DNA follows: TGTGCCAGCAATAGGGGACAGATCTATAATTCACCCCTCCACTTT.

The genes are TRBV2 and TRBJ2-5; D remains ambiguous. This CDR3 region has 12 residues. Per the germline V gene, CDR1 is SNHLY and CDR2 is FYNNEI. The V gene lost 1 base and the J gene lost 5 bases, with 5 bases spanning the gap. The DNA of the CDR3 is TGTGCCAGCAGTGAAGGGCGGGAGACCCAGTACTTC. Its protein is CASSEGRETQYF.

The V call is TRBV11-2, the J call TRBJ2-2, with 7 bases lining up with TRBD2. Germline V CDR1 and CDR2: SGHAT, FQNNGV. Unmatched junction bases numbered 10, after V lost 5 bases and J lost 4 bases. The CDR3 covers 16 residues. The CDR3 is CASSPLSGETTGELFF. The CDR3 DNA is TGTGCCAGCAGCCCCCTGAGCGGGGAGACCACCGGGGAGCTGTTTTTT. The entire variable domain, with the rest obtained from reference TRBV11-2 and TRBJ2-2, is as follows: EAGVAQSPRYKIIEKRQSVAFWCNPISGHATLYWYQQILGQGPKLLIQFQNNGVVDDSQLPKDRFSAERLKGVDSTLKIQPAKLEDSAVYLCASSPLSGETTGELFFGEGSRLTVL.

The chain links TRBV29-1 to TRBJ1-6; maybe TRBD1 (6 bases). Germline V gives CDR1 SQVTM, CDR2 ANQGSEA. This CDR3 contains 15 residues. V lost 5 bases and J 5 bases, leaving 16 bases between the germline ends. CDR3 sequence (DNA): TGCAGCGTTAAGGGACCAGGGGCGGATAATTCACCCCTCCACTTT. Protein sequence: CSVKGPGADNSPLHF.

The CDR3 loop is CASRAGNTQYF. CDR3 sequence (DNA): TGTGCCAGCAGGGCCGGGAATACCCAGTACTTC. The chain links TRBV2 to TRBJ2-5; weak D call: TRBD2 (5 bases). This CDR3 comprises 11 residues. Trimming removed 6 bases from V and 8 bases from J, with 10 bases in between. Germline CDR1 and CDR2: SNHLY and FYNNEI.

The rearrangement uses TRBV2 and TRBJ2-1; 7 bases line up with TRBD1. V was clipped by 6 bases and J by 8 bases; unmatched bases: 4. Per germline, CDR1 SNHLY and CDR2 FYNNEI. This CDR3 is built from 12 residues. DNA of the CDR3: TGTGCCAGCAGACCCACAGGGGATGAGCAGTTCTTC. Amino acids: CASRPTGDEQFF.

The V gene is TRBV4-3, the J gene TRBJ1-2; TRBD1 might be the D (5 bases). The CDR3 has 18 amino acids. Trimming took off 4 bases at V and 0 bases at J, with 21 bases between the two ends. Germline CDR1 is LGHNA and CDR2 is YSLEER. In DNA, the CDR3 is TGCGCCAGCAGCCCCCATGAGCTAGTAGGGGCAGCTAACTATGGCTACACCTTC. Protein sequence: CASSPHELVGAANYGYTF.

V is TRBV5-6 and J is TRBJ2-3, with 9 bases that match TRBD2. This CDR3 contains 12 residues. Germline CDR1 and CDR2: SGHDT and YYEEEE. Trimming removed 4 bases from V and 8 bases from J; junction bases left unmatched: 2. CDR3 loop: CASSPTSGTQYF. CDR3 nucleotide sequence: TGTGCCAGCAGCCCGACTAGCGGTACGCAGTATTTT.

This chain links TRBV25-1 with TRBJ1-1; maybe TRBD1 (5 bases). The germline V gene encodes CDR1 MGHDK and CDR2 SYGVNS. With 7 bases removed from V and 3 bases from J, the gap between germline ends came to 9 bases. CDR3 length equals 12 residues. CDR3 nucleotides: TGTGCCAGCACGCAGGGCCACACTGAAGCTTTCTTT. Its translation: CASTQGHTEAFF.

The V call is TRBV12-5, the J call TRBJ1-1, with D perhaps TRBD1 (5 bases). V lost 7 bases and J lost 0, with 12 bases in between. CDR1 and CDR2 (germline): LGHNT, FRNRAP. The CDR3 has 14 residues. This CDR3 is CASAPGRLNTEAFF. The DNA of the CDR3 is TGTGCTAGTGCCCCAGGGAGGTTGAACACTGAAGCTTTCTTT.